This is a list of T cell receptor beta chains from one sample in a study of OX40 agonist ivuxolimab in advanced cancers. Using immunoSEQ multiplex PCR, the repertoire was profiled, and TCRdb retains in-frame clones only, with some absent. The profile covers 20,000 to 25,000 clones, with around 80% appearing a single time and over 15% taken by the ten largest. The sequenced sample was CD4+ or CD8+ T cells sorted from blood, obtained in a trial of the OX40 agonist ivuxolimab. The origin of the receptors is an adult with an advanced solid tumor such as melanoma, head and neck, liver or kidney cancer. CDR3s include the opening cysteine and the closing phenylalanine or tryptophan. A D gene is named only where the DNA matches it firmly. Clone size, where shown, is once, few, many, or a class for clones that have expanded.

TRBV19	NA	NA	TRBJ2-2	CASSITGAGELFF	TGTGCCAGTAGTATTACGGGTGCCGGGGAGCTGTTTTTT
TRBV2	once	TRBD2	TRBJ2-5	CASSPTSGVETQYF	TGTGCCAGCAGTCCGACTAGCGGGGTAGAGACCCAGTACTTC
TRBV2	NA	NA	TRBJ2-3	CASSELLAIRTDTQYF	TGTGCCAGCAGTGAACTGCTAGCGATCCGCACAGATACGCAGTATTTT
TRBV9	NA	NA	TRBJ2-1	CASSVEPSYNEQFF	TGTGCCAGCAGCGTAGAACCCTCCTACAATGAGCAGTTCTTC
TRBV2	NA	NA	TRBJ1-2	CASSENGYTF	TGTGCCAGCAGTGAAAATGGCTACACCTTC
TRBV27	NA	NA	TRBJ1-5	CASSWGSDNQPQHF	TGTGCCAGCAGTTGGGGTTCGGACAATCAGCCCCAGCATTTT
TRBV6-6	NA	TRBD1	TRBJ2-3	CASSRRDRDPDTQYF	TGTGCCAGCAGTAGGAGGGACAGGGACCCAGATACGCAGTATTTT
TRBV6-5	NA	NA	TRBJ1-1	CASSYGSDPMNTEAFF	TGTGCCAGCAGTTACGGGTCAGACCCCATGAACACTGAAGCTTTCTTT
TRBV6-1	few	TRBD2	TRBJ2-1	CASSEWREFNNEQFF	TGTGCCAGCAGTGAGTGGCGGGAGTTTAACAATGAGCAGTTCTTC
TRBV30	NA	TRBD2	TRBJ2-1	CAWGGLAGYNEQFF	TGTGCCTGGGGGGGACTAGCGGGTTACAATGAGCAGTTCTTC
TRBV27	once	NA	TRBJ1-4	CASTTNREGEKLFF	TGTGCCAGCACTACTAACAGGGAGGGTGAAAAACTGTTTTTT
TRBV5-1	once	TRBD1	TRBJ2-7	CASSLGGQGNEQYF	TGCGCCAGCAGCTTGGGGGGACAGGGCAACGAGCAGTACTTC
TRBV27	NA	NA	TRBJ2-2	CASRQGNTGELFF	TGTGCCAGCAGACAGGGAAACACCGGGGAGCTGTTTTTT
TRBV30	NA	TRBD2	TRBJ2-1	CAWSPAGLHNEQFF	TGTGCCTGGAGTCCAGCGGGACTTCATAATGAGCAGTTCTTC
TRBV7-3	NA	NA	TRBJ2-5	CASSRGEVETQYF	TGTGCCAGCAGCCGAGGGGAGGTTGAGACCCAGTACTTC
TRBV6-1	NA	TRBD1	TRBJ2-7	CASGTVSYEQYF	TGTGCCAGCGGGACAGTCTCCTACGAGCAGTACTTC
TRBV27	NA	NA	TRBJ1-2	CASSSPMTGNYGYTF	TGTGCCAGCAGTTCTCCTATGACAGGAAACTATGGCTACACCTTC
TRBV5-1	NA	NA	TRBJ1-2	CASSTGGNLYGYTF	TGCGCCAGCAGTACTGGGGGGAACCTCTATGGCTACACCTTC
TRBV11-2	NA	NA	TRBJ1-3	CASSFRGGQNSGNTIYF	TGTGCCAGCAGCTTCCGGGGGGGACAAAACTCTGGAAACACCATATATTTT
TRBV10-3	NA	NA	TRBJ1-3	CAISPGQRIYF	TGTGCCATCAGCCCGGGACAACGCATATATTTT
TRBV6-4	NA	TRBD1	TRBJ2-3	CATSTGGESDTQYF	TGTGCCACCTCGACAGGGGGGGAATCGGATACGCAGTATTTT
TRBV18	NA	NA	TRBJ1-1	CASSPTGPRDAEAFF	TGTGCCAGCTCACCAACCGGGCCGCGCGATGCTGAAGCTTTCTTT
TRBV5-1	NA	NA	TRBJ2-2	CASSLWGENTGELFF	TGCGCCAGCAGCTTGTGGGGAGAGAACACCGGGGAGCTGTTTTTT
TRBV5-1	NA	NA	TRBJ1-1	CASSLGVGQNTEAFF	TGCGCCAGCAGCTTGGGGGTCGGGCAGAACACTGAAGCTTTCTTT
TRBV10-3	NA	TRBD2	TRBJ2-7	CAISDPLAGALGEQYF	TGTGCCATCAGTGATCCACTAGCGGGAGCCCTTGGCGAGCAGTACTTC
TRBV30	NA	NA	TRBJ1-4	CARGQYGEKLFF	TGTGCCCGCGGACAGTACGGTGAAAAACTGTTTTTT
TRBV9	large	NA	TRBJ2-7	CASSVGRLGEQYF	TGTGCCAGCAGCGTAGGGAGGTTGGGAGAGCAGTACTTC
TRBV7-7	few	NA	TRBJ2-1	CASSLDSYNEQFF	TGTGCTAGCAGCCTCGACAGCTACAATGAGCAGTTCTTC
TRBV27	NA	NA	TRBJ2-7	CASSRSQSYEQYF	TGTGCCAGCAGCCGCAGCCAGTCCTACGAGCAGTACTTC
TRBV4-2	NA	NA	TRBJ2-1	CASSQPSKGEGLYNEQFF	TGTGCCAGCAGCCAACCTTCAAAGGGGGAGGGCCTCTACAATGAGCAGTTCTTC
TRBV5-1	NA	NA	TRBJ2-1	CASSHHWTGTGTNNEQFF	TGCGCCAGCAGCCACCACTGGACCGGGACTGGGACGAACAATGAGCAGTTCTTC
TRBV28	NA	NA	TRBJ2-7	CASSTGLGVFEQYF	TGTGCCAGCAGTACCGGCTTAGGAGTATTCGAGCAGTACTTC
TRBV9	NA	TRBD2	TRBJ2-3	CASSLAGSTDTQYF	TGTGCCAGCAGCCTAGCGGGAAGCACAGATACGCAGTATTTT
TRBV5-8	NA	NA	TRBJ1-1	CASSYRATEAFF	TGTGCCAGCAGCTACAGGGCCACTGAAGCTTTCTTT
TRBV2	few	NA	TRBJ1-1	CASGIEAFF	TGTGCCAGCGGAATTGAAGCTTTCTTT
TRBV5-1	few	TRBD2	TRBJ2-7	CASSLEGTSGSNEQYF	TGCGCCAGCAGCTTGGAAGGGACTAGCGGGAGTAACGAGCAGTACTTC
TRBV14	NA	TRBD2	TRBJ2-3	CASSLSGSTDTQYF	TGTGCCAGCAGCCTTAGCGGGAGCACAGATACGCAGTATTTT
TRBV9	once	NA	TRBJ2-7	CASSPQLESPHEQYF	TGTGCCAGCAGCCCTCAACTGGAAAGCCCCCACGAGCAGTACTTC
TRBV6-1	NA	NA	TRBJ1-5	CASSEQHRLISNQPQHF	TGTGCCAGCAGTGAACAACACAGACTAATTAGCAATCAGCCCCAGCATTTT
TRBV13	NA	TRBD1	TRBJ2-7	CASSLRTGLSYEQYF	TGTGCCAGCAGTTTGAGGACAGGGCTTTCCTACGAGCAGTACTTC
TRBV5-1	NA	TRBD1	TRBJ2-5	CASSLGQGGVWETQYF	TGCGCCAGCAGCCTAGGACAGGGAGGAGTATGGGAGACCCAGTACTTC
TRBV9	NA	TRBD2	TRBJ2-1	CASSPSGRAYNEQFF	TGTGCCAGCAGTCCTAGCGGGAGGGCTTACAATGAGCAGTTCTTC